The clone carrying this T cell receptor beta chain was counted ten times or more. The antigen is unknown. A sample-barcoded 5' primer and a J-beta primer mix were used in a second PCR of about 7 to 12 cycles. TCRdb re-analysed the 5' RACE reads in MiXCR, keeping a single row per CDR3 protein. The sample includes 1.5 million to 2 million distinct CDR3 sequences, over 25% seen only once; the top ten take roughly 8%. V dropped 3 bases and J dropped 2 bases, with 16 bases sitting between them. The CDR3 has 16 residues. The germline CDR1 and CDR2 sequences are SGHTA and FQGNSA. These data belong to a study of blood T cells in healthy people across ages. Across the study: Template switching captured about one barcoded beta molecule per two T cells.

Study-wide findings and caveats: Higher diversity, along with more naive CD4+ cells, distinguished long-lived donors from aged donors. PBMCs were not sorted, which prevented a conclusive comparison of naive versus antigen-experienced cells.

The sequencing sample was made of blood. The V gene is TRBV7-2, the J gene TRBJ2-5; D unclear. The sequence came from a woman under 40 in good health. CDR3 region: CASSLGSGPTQETQYF. The DNA for the CDR3 is TGTGCCAGCAGCTTGGGTAGTGGCCCGACACAAGAGACCCAGTACTTC.